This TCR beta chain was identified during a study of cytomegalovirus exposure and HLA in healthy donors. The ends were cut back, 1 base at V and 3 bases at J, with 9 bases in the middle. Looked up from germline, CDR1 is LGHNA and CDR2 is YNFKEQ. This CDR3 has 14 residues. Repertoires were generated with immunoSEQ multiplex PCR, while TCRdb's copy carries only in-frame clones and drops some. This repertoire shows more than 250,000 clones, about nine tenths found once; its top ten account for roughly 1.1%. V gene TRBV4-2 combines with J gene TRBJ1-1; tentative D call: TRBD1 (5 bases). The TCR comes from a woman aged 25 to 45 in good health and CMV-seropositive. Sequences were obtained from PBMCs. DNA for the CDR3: TGTGCCAGCAGCCAAGTGGGGGTGGACACTGAAGCTTTCTTT. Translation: CASSQVGVDTEAFF.